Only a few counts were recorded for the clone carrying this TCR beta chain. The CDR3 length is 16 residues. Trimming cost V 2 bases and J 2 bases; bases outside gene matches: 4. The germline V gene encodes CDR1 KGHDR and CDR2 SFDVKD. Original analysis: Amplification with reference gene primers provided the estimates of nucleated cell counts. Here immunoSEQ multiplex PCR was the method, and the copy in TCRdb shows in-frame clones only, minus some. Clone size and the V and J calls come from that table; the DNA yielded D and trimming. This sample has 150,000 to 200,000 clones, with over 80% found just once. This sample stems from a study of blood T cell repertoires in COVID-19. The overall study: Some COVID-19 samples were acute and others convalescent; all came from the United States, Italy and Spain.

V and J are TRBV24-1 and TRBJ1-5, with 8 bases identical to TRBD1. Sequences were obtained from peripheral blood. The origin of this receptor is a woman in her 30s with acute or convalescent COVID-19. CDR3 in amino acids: CATSDWGGQGNQPQHF. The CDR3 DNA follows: TGTGCCACCAGTGATTGGGGGGGACAGGGCAATCAGCCCCAGCATTTT.